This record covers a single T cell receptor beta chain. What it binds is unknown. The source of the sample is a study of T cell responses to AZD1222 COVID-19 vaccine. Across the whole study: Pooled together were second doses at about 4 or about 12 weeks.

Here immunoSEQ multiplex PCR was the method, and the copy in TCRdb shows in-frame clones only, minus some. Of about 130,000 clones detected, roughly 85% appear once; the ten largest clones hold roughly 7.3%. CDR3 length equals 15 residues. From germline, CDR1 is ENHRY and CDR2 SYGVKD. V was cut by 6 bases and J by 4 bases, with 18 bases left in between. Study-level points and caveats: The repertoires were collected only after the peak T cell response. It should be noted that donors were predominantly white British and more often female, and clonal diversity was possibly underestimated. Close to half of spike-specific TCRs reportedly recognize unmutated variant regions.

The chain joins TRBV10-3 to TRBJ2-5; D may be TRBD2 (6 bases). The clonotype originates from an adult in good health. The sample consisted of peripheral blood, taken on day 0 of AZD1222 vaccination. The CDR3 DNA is TGTGCCATCAGCTTCGCTAGCGAATCGGCAGAGACCCAGTACTTC. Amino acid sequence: CAISFASESAETQYF.